The T cell receptor beta chain under discussion was sequenced for a study of a mutant IDH1 vaccine in newly diagnosed glioma. Sample share makes this clone medium-sized. Its cognate antigen is unknown. The CDR3 covers 15 residues. With 5 bases clipped from V and 5 bases from J, the junction kept 11 bases outside the gene matches. Germline CDR1 is SGHRS and CDR2 is YFSETQ. Time point in this sample: week 23, last vaccination. The content of each vaccine dose was 300 ug of mutant IDH1 20-mer peptide, and topical imiquimod accompanied it. New WHO grade 3 or 4 IDH1-mutant, ATRX-lost astrocytomas were present in all donors. Sequenced by immunoSEQ multiplex PCR; TCRdb stores in-frame clones only, minus some. Altogether tens of thousands of clones are present, about 91% being singletons, with the ten largest covering over 3.5%.

The sequence came from a man between 50 and 59 years old with glioma. The gene calls are TRBV5-1 and TRBJ2-5, with 8 bases aligning to TRBD2. The starting material was PBMCs, obtained from a glioma patient whose treatment included an IDH1 peptide vaccine. The CDR3 is CASRYTGTRGETQYF. As DNA, the CDR3 is TGCGCCAGCAGATATACCGGGACTAGAGGGGAGACCCAGTACTTC.